This T cell receptor (beta chain) emerged from a study of early T cells in non-severe SARS-CoV-2 infection (dated by TCRdb to the early 2020s). For context, the study as a whole: Bulk RNA from unsorted whole blood was used for TCR sequencing, so alpha and beta chains could not be paired.

General study outcomes and caveats: VDJdb matching was skewed toward anti-spike CD8 responses and likely underestimated virus-specific expansions, missing private and CD4 specificities.

To prepare the library, 5' RACE was applied. This sample was sequenced with a NextSeq 500. To correct for sequencing error and PCR bias, the TCR library protocol tagged individual cDNA molecules with unique molecular identifiers. Sequencing covered both TCR alpha and beta chains, and within each sample the abundances of alpha and beta sequences were tightly co-correlated. The authors' analysis ran thus. Decombinator V4 was used to annotate TCR sequences for V gene, J gene and CDR3. Expanded TCRs were defined as changing significantly between any two time points under a Poisson model with p below 0.0001. Abundances of TCRs were expressed as counts per million after normalisation to the total number of TCRs sequenced in each sample. TRAV1-2 paired with TRAJ12, TRAJ20 or TRAJ33 defined MAIT TCRs, while TRAV10 paired with TRAJ18 defined iNKT TCRs. A search of VDJdb, accessed on 1 November 2021, was run for TCRs annotated to CMV, EBV and SARS-CoV-2, with TCRs annotated for multiple antigens excluded. TCRdb itself trimmed the public reads at Q25 with fastp, ran MiXCR and retained productive beta chains. Here each entry gathers all rows of one CDR3 protein and keeps the most common genes and DNA. TCRdb assigned the V and J calls; the authors' analysis was not used. The sample yields around 79,000 distinct CDR3 sequences; about 11% were counted once. The ten largest make up 12% of the sample.

A case-control design nested within a healthcare worker cohort in London, UK, was used, with weekly nasopharyngeal swab PCR tests and blood sampling performed. Healthcare workers were recruited between 23 and 31 March 2020, during the week of the UK lockdown, and were followed weekly for up to 16 weeks. On this clonotype: It lacks a known antigen. Qualities for individual bases were not recorded, and no much larger clone is one base off.

The CDR3 spans 17 residues, from the cysteine through the phenylalanine. Only CDR3 DNA is held: 51 bases, read in frame from base 1. The germline V gene (reference sequence) specifies SGHKS as CDR1 and YYEKEE as CDR2. V lost 1 base and J lost 6 bases; the stretch between them is 17 bases long. The chain is encoded by TRBV5-5 joined to TRBJ1-6, with no confidently assigned D gene. This TCR was recovered from an adult who was a healthcare worker with PCR-confirmed SARS-CoV-2 infection or an uninfected control (not recorded which). Sequences were derived from whole blood, sampled at baseline. CDR3 protein: CASSLSGSAAANSPLHF. The DNA sequence follows: TGTGCCAGCAGCTTGTCGGGTAGCGCGGCAGCTAATTCACCCCTCCACTTT.